This T cell receptor beta chain was sequenced during a study of human thymus T cells. The CDR3 loop spans 15 amino acids. Looked up from germline, CDR1 is KGHSH and CDR2 is LQKENI. The trim removed 5 bases at V and 5 bases at J, leaving 10 bases unmatched. The repertoire was sequenced with immunoSEQ multiplex PCR; TCRdb's copy has only in-frame clones and lacks some. The sample gives approximately 46,000 clones, approximately 95% of which show up once; under 0.2% is in the top ten. Corrective surgery for congenital heart defects was being performed on the healthy Finnish infants who were the donors. This clonotype was obtained from a girl in the first two years of life with a congenital heart defect but otherwise immunologically healthy. The rearrangement uses TRBV18 and TRBJ2-5, with 8 bases matching TRBD2. Sequenced material: blood. CDR3 bases: TGTGCCAGCTCATCGTTACGGGGACTAGTTGAGACCCAGTACTTC. Its protein product is CASSSLRGLVETQYF.